One sample yielded the 16 T cell receptor beta chains listed below, sequenced in a study of blood T cell repertoires in COVID-19. The table came from immunoSEQ multiplex PCR; TCRdb's copy has only in-frame clones and leaves some out. The sample lists 220,000 or so clones, 85% to 90% occurring once. Material for sequencing was PBMCs or T cells enriched from blood (not recorded which). These receptors were taken from a man aged 50 to 59 who had been exposed to COVID-19.

This clone was picked up one time. The rearrangement uses TRBV5-1 and TRBJ1-1, with TRBD1 as a possible D gene (5 bases). Trimming shortened V by 4 bases and J by 3 bases, and 13 bases separated the two germline ends. This CDR3 is built from 14 residues. From germline, CDR1 is SGHRS and CDR2 YFSETQ. The CDR3 spells CASSQGLRDTEAFF. CDR3 sequence (DNA): TGCGCCAGCAGCCAAGGCCTCAGGGACACTGAAGCTTTCTTT.

CDR3 sequence (DNA): TGTGCCAGCAGCCGGGGGGGTGTGGATGGCTACACCTTC. Encoded protein: CASSRGGVDGYTF. This sequence joins TRBV21-1 and TRBJ1-2. TRBV21-1 is an annotated pseudogene. The CDR3 totals 13 residues.

CDR3 sequence (DNA): TGCGCCAGCAGCTTGGGTTCAGCTGAAGCTTTCTTT. It specifies CASSLGSAEAFF. The chain recombines TRBV5-1 with TRBJ1-1; no definite D call. The CDR3 length is 12 residues. Looked up from germline, CDR1 is SGHRS and CDR2 is YFSETQ. Trimming pared 0 bases from V and 6 bases from J, leaving 6 bases between.

The chain uses TRBV3-1 (or the pseudogene TRBV3-2) and TRBJ1-2, with D possibly matching TRBD1 (5 bases). V was pared by 0 bases and J by 8 bases, with 10 bases between. This CDR3 contains 13 residues. Germline V gene data show CDR1 as LGHDT and CDR2 as YNNKEL (reference sequence). The CDR3 coding sequence is TGTGCCAGCAGCCAAGATGGACATAAAGGCTACACCTTC. It translates to CASSQDGHKGYTF.

The rearrangement joins TRBV3-1 (or the pseudogene TRBV3-2) to TRBJ1-6, with D uncertain. Germline CDR1 is LGHDT and CDR2 is YNNKEL (reference sequence). The V gene lost 0 bases and the J gene lost 3 bases, with 6 bases spanning the gap. There are 15 residues in the CDR3. The CDR3 here is CASSQDTFYNSPLHF. The CDR3 nucleotides are TGTGCCAGCAGCCAAGATACATTCTATAATTCACCCCTCCACTTT.

This chain links TRBV5-1 with TRBJ1-1; maybe TRBD1 (6 bases). The CDR3 runs to 12 residues. Germline V gene sequence: CDR1 SGHRS, CDR2 YFSETQ. Deletions cut 2 bases from V and 11 bases from J, with 13 bases between. This chain's CDR3 is CASSFTGTSAFF. CDR3 bases: TGCGCCAGCAGCTTCACAGGGACCTCGGCTTTCTTT.

J is TRBJ2-7 and V is TRBV21-1; the table's D call TRBD1 went unverified against the DNA. TRBV21-1 is a pseudogene locus. This CDR3 spans 18 amino acids. CDR3 sequence: CASSNTSGTVRSRYEQYV. The CDR3 DNA reads as TGTGCCAGCAGCAATACTTCCGGGACAGTACGATCCCGGTACGAGCAGTACGTC.

The chain joins TRBV6-5 to TRBJ2-7, with a tentative D call TRBD2 (5 bases). Trimming took off 0 bases at V and 6 bases at J, with 9 bases between the two ends. CDR1 and CDR2 (germline): MNHEY, SVGAGI. This CDR3 has 13 amino acids. The CDR3 DNA reads as TGTGCCAGCAGTTACTCACCCGGGATCGAGCAGTACTTC. Translating it yields CASSYSPGIEQYF.

The chain has TRBV5-4 and TRBJ2-5; 7 nucleotides agree with TRBD1. The junction had 4 bases not matched to a gene; V was cut back by 4 bases and J by 1 base. The CDR3 has 14 amino acids. Germline loops: CDR1 SGHNT, CDR2 YYREEE (reference sequence). The chain's CDR3 is CASSPGTVQETQYF. CDR3 DNA: TGTGCCAGCAGCCCCGGGACAGTCCAAGAGACCCAGTACTTC.

The rearrangement joins TRBV18 to TRBJ2-1; TRBD2 aligns across 7 bases. The germline V gene has CDR1 KGHSH and CDR2 LQKENI. The CDR3 runs to 16 residues. The trim removed 0 bases at V and 10 bases at J, leaving 12 bases unmatched. The CDR3 spells CASSPPGLAVRGEQFF. Here the CDR3 DNA reads TGTGCCAGCTCACCACCGGGGCTAGCGGTCCGGGGGGAGCAGTTCTTC.

The V call is TRBV7-6, the J call TRBJ2-5; TRBD1 might be the D (6 bases). V was shortened by 3 bases and J by 3 bases, with 8 bases between the two germline ends. Germline CDR1 and CDR2: SGHVS and FNYEAQ. This CDR3 spans 13 amino acids. The CDR3, as DNA: TGTGCCAGCAGCTTGGACAGAGAAGAGACCCAGTACTTC. Encoded protein: CASSLDREETQYF.

This chain uses TRBV7-8 with TRBJ2-7, with D maybe TRBD1 (6 bases). The ends were cut back, 2 bases at V and 0 bases at J, with 17 bases in the middle. CDR3 length: 17 residues. Germline V gene lookup returns CDR1 SGHVS and CDR2 FQNEAQ. The CDR3 nucleotides read TGTGCCAGCAGCTTAAGGGTGTGGGGGCAGGGCTCCTACGAGCAGTACTTC. Translating gives CASSLRVWGQGSYEQYF.

The rearrangement uses TRBV5-1 and TRBJ1-1; 7 bases line up with TRBD1. CDR1 is SGHRS and CDR2 is YFSETQ in the germline V gene. The CDR3 is 15 residues long. V shed 0 bases, J shed 1 base, and the junction held 3 bases outside the gene matches. CDR3 nucleotide sequence: TGCGCCAGCAGCTTGGTGGGACAGTCGAACACTGAAGCTTTCTTT. This translates into CASSLVGQSNTEAFF.

Here the CDR3 DNA reads TGCAGTGCTAGTTCAGGGGTGGGTCGGGTAGCTTTCTTT. As protein: CSASSGVGRVAFF. The chain uses TRBV20-1 and TRBJ1-1, with a weak D call TRBD1 (6 bases). Per germline, CDR1 DFQATT and CDR2 SNEGSKA (reference sequence). The CDR3 runs to 13 residues. V was trimmed by 3 bases and J by 10 bases, leaving 18 bases between them.

This clone was recorded once. The chain joins TRBV18 to TRBJ2-6; 8 bases line up with TRBD1. This CDR3 comprises 15 residues. J lost 1 base, V lost 4 bases, and 0 bases had no gene match. Germline values: CDR1 KGHSH, CDR2 LQKENI. Written as DNA, the CDR3 is TGTGCCAGCTCACGGACAGGGTCTGGGGCCAACGTCCTGACTTTC. Translated: CASSRTGSGANVLTF.

V and J are TRBV28 and TRBJ2-5; D is unclear. Germline CDR1 is MDHEN and CDR2 is SYDVKM. With 6 bases removed from V and 2 bases from J, the gap between germline ends came to 10 bases. The CDR3 covers 13 residues. The chain's CDR3 is CASRRQLQETQYF. CDR3 bases: TGTGCCAGCAGAAGACAATTGCAAGAGACCCAGTACTTC.